This is a list of T cell receptor beta chains from one sample in a study of naive and memory T cell subsets. TCRdb independently ran MiXCR on the UMI-ligation and nested PCR reads; one entry per CDR3 protein. The table shows some 100,000 distinct CDR3 sequences, with more than 6.5% occurring only once. Sequenced material: central memory CD4+ T cells from blood. These receptors originate from a human donor in good health. The CDR3 runs from the conserved cysteine through the conserved F or W. D genes are given only for firm matches. A clone size is listed for some rows: how often the clone was seen (once, few, many), or a class if it is expanded.

J	size	V	D	CDR3	DNA
TRBJ1-2	many	TRBV6-1	.	CASSEVGRMGYGYTF	TGTGCCAGCAGTGAAGTGGGACGGATGGGCTATGGCTACACCTTC
TRBJ2-6	many	TRBV20-1	.	CSAIKTGSGANVLTF	TGCAGTGCTATAAAAACAGGGTCGGGGGCCAACGTCCTGACTTTC
TRBJ1-5	many	TRBV3-1	.	CASSHSTGTSNQPQHF	TGTGCCAGCAGCCATTCCACCGGGACCTCAAATCAGCCCCAGCATTTT
TRBJ1-5	many	TRBV6-6	TRBD1	CASSQDRGHQPQHF	TGTGCCAGCAGCCAGGACAGGGGGCATCAGCCCCAGCATTTT
TRBJ2-1	.	TRBV28	.	CASSPPGVAGKNEQFF	TGTGCCAGCAGTCCACCAGGGGTGGCAGGAAAAAATGAGCAGTTCTTC
TRBJ2-1	few	TRBV5-1	TRBD2	CASSLDRTSGGSSYNEQFF	TGCGCCAGCAGCTTGGACAGGACTAGCGGGGGGAGCTCCTACAATGAGCAGTTCTTC
TRBJ2-5	.	TRBV20-1	.	CSATDRLAYQETQYF	TGCAGTGCCACGGACAGGCTAGCGTACCAAGAGACCCAGTACTTC
TRBJ1-1	many	TRBV29-1	.	CSVAQAAEAFF	TGCAGCGTTGCGCAGGCCGCTGAAGCTTTCTTT
TRBJ1-6	many	TRBV12-3/TRBV12-4	.	CAIRGAGSPLHF	TGTGCCATTCGGGGGGCTGGTTCACCCCTCCACTTT
TRBJ1-6	many	TRBV13	.	CASTRYNSPLHF	TGTGCCAGCACCAGATATAATTCACCCCTCCACTTT
TRBJ2-3	few	TRBV11-2	.	CASSLPPDPSTDTQYF	TGTGCCAGCAGCCTCCCACCCGATCCTAGCACAGATACGCAGTATTTT
TRBJ2-3	many	TRBV4-2	TRBD2	CASSHLSPGLAGGTERQYF	TGTGCCAGCAGCCACCTAAGCCCCGGACTAGCGGGAGGAACTGAGAGGCAGTATTTT
TRBJ1-6	few	TRBV6-5	.	CASSLKSSYNSPLHF	TGTGCCAGCAGTTTAAAGAGCTCCTATAATTCACCCCTCCACTTT
TRBJ2-7	.	TRBV28	TRBD1	CASSSPQGAGGYEQYF	TGTGCCAGCAGCAGTCCCCAGGGGGCAGGAGGCTACGAGCAGTACTTC
TRBJ1-4	many	TRBV12-3/TRBV12-4	.	CASSFSRDSEKLFF	TGTGCCAGCAGTTTTTCCAGGGATTCTGAAAAACTGTTTTTT
TRBJ1-2	many	TRBV12-3/TRBV12-4	.	CASSFRIGYTF	TGTGCCAGCAGTTTCAGGATCGGCTACACCTTC
TRBJ1-6	many	TRBV7-2	.	CASSLRGDPLHF	TGTGCCAGCAGCTTAAGAGGTGACCCCCTCCACTTT
TRBJ2-7	many	TRBV7-9	TRBD2	CASSLSGIEEQYF	TGTGCCAGCAGCTTAAGCGGGATAGAGGAGCAGTACTTC
TRBJ1-5	many	TRBV5-5	TRBD1	CASSLGDRDNQPQHF	TGTGCCAGCAGCTTGGGGGACAGGGACAATCAGCCCCAGCATTTT
TRBJ2-1	.	TRBV10-3	.	CANSAGEKKQFF	TGTGCCAACTCGGCCGGTGAGAAAAAGCAGTTCTTC
TRBJ2-1	many	TRBV5-1	.	CASSLQGMTYNEQFF	TGCGCCAGCAGCTTACAGGGTATGACCTACAATGAGCAGTTCTTC
TRBJ2-1	many	TRBV5-1	TRBD2	CASSLGGTSSVEQFF	TGCGCCAGCAGCTTGGGAGGGACTAGTAGTGTTGAGCAGTTCTTC
TRBJ1-1	many	TRBV6-6	.	CASSFGQGGTEAFF	TGTGCCAGCAGTTTTGGGCAGGGCGGCACTGAAGCTTTCTTT
TRBJ2-2	many	TRBV4-3	.	CASSQRDSPNTGELFF	TGCGCCAGCAGCCAGAGGGACTCACCGAACACCGGGGAGCTGTTTTTT
TRBJ2-3	.	TRBV6-2/TRBV6-3	.	CVSSYLRSDTQYF	TGTGTCAGCAGTTACCTCCGCTCAGATACGCAGTATTTT
TRBJ2-1	many	TRBV6-5	TRBD2	CASRGTSGRSEQFF	TGTGCCAGCAGGGGGACTAGCGGGAGGAGCGAGCAGTTCTTC
TRBJ2-3	.	TRBV24-1	TRBD1	CATSDRDRVGTDTQYF	TGTGCCACCAGTGACCGGGACAGGGTTGGCACAGATACGCAGTATTTT
TRBJ2-7	.	TRBV7-9	.	CASSLASGRTYEQYF	TGTGCCAGCAGCTTAGCATCGGGACGGACCTACGAGCAGTACTTC
TRBJ2-5	many	TRBV5-5	TRBD1	CASSSTRQGRETQYF	TGTGCCAGCAGCTCCACGAGACAGGGGAGAGAGACCCAGTACTTC
TRBJ2-7	many	TRBV30	.	CAWSAGLGREQYF	TGTGCCTGGAGTGCAGGGCTGGGCAGGGAGCAGTACTTC
TRBJ1-2	many	TRBV6-2/TRBV6-3	.	CASSYRGRDGYTF	TGTGCCAGCAGTTACAGAGGCAGGGACGGCTACACCTTC
TRBJ1-1	.	TRBV18	.	CASSTRAAVEAEAFF	TGTGCCAGCTCTACCAGGGCAGCGGTTGAGGCTGAAGCTTTCTTT